This T cell receptor beta chain comes out of a study of blood T cell repertoires in COVID-19. Authors' processing steps: Amplification from reference gene primers served as the basis for estimated nucleated cell counts. Some clones are missing from TCRdb's copy, which holds only in-frame ones; the method was immunoSEQ multiplex PCR. D and trimming come from the DNA, and the V and J calls and clone size come from that table. This repertoire shows about 180,000 clones, 60% to 80% found once; its top ten account for approximately 26%. The CDR3 consists of 15 residues. The V gene's germline CDR1 is SGHTA and CDR2 FQGTGA. The V segment lost 4 bases and the J segment 7 bases; nucleotides outside the gene matches: 8.

This receptor was taken from a woman in her 70s with acute or convalescent COVID-19. The gene calls are TRBV7-3 and TRBJ2-2, with 8 nucleotides matching TRBD1. Sample: peripheral blood. The DNA for the CDR3 is TGTGCCAGCAGCTACCAGGGGGCATTAGGCGGGGAGCTGTTTTTT. It yields the protein CASSYQGALGGELFF.